A selection of T cell receptor beta chains follows, all from one sample in a study of blood T cell repertoires in COVID-19. The table came from immunoSEQ multiplex PCR; TCRdb's copy has only in-frame clones and leaves some out. The sample lists 300,000 to 400,000 clones; about nine tenths were seen once. The material sequenced was peripheral blood. The origin of the receptors is a man between 45 and 60 years old with active or convalescent COVID-19. Each CDR3 is given with its conserved first and last residue. The D gene is left open where the match is weak.

>TRBD1|TRBJ2-7|TRBV2
CASSPLGQVDYEQYF
>-|TRBJ1-2|TRBV5-4
CASSPDRNYGYTF
>-|TRBJ2-2|TRBV21-1
CASSKVKRQPGELFF
>TRBD2|TRBJ2-3|TRBV5-1
CASSRLAGGPNTQYF
>-|TRBJ1-5|TRBV5-6
CASSLWGPGNQPQHF
>-|TRBJ1-3|TRBV9
CASSVVDTASSGNTIYF
>TRBD1|TRBJ1-2|TRBV19
CASSPGTGPLGYGYTF
>TRBD1|TRBJ2-7|TRBV28
CASSSGQGVHEQYF
>TRBD1|TRBJ1-4|TRBV6-5
CASSPGQNNEKLFF
>-|TRBJ1-5|TRBV2
CASSEVAGDQPQHF
>-|TRBJ1-2|TRBV4-3
CASSPRRNAGNYGYTF
>-|TRBJ1-2|TRBV21-1
CASTSGGIRSYGYTF
>TRBD2|TRBJ2-1|TRBV7-2
CASSPGTSGGEQFF
>-|TRBJ1-5|TRBV19
CASNLRVNQPQHF
>TRBD1|TRBJ1-3|TRBV6-1
CASSDRGSSGNTIYF
>TRBD2|TRBJ2-1|TRBV19
CASSIQTSGRFNEQFF
>-|TRBJ2-5|TRBV9
CASSVAARAQGETQYF
>-|TRBJ1-1|TRBV6-5
CASRRTGMNTEAFF
>-|TRBJ2-5|TRBV11-1
CASSPSWGAQETQYF
>TRBD2|TRBJ2-7|TRBV10-2
CASSESGAGVGYEQYF
>-|TRBJ1-5|TRBV5-8
CASSLADYSNQPQHF
>TRBD1|TRBJ1-4|TRBV4-1
CASSLGTGDQLFF
>-|TRBJ2-6|TRBV28
CASSLHTQGAGANVLTF
>TRBD1|TRBJ1-3|TRBV5-6
CASSQTGRPGNTIYF
>-|TRBJ2-2|TRBV4-1
CASSQVDLGLTGELFF
>TRBD2|TRBJ2-1|TRBV30
CAWTKSWGGEQFF
>-|TRBJ2-2|TRBV10-3
CAISAGLGELFF
>TRBD2|TRBJ2-1|TRBV9
CASSVAPGGYSEQFF